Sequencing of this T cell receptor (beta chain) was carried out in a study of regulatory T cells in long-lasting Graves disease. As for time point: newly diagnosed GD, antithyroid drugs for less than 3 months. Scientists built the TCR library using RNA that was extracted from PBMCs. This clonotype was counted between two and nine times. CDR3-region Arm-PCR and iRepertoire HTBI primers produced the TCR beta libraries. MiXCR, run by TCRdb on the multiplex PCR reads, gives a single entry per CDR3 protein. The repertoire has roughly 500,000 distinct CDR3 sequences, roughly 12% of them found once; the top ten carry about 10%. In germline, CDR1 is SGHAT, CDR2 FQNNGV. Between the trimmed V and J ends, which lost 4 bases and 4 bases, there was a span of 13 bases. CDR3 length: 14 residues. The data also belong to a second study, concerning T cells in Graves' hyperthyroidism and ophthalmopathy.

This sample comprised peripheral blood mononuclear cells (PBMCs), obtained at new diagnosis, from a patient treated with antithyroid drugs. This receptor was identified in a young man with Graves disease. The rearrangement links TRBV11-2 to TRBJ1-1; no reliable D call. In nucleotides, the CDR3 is TGTGCCAGCAGCTACCGTCTCTCGGGCACTGAAGCTTTCTTT. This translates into CASSYRLSGTEAFF. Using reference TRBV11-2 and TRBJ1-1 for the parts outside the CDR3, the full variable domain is EAGVAQSPRYKIIEKRQSVAFWCNPISGHATLYWYQQILGQGPKLLIQFQNNGVVDDSQLPKDRFSAERLKGVDSTLKIQPAKLEDSAVYLCASSYRLSGTEAFFGQGTRLTVV.